This entry describes one TCR beta chain. What it binds is unknown. Germline and junction disagree at one end, which may indicate a read error. It was 5'RACE with constant-segment primers that produced the TCR alpha and TCR beta cDNA libraries, which carried sample barcodes and UMIs. MiXCR was run by TCRdb on the 5' RACE reads, yielding one entry per CDR3 protein. The data contain 450,000 to 700,000 distinct CDR3 sequences, roughly 17% of them singletons. Germline V gene sequence: CDR1 SGHVS, CDR2 FQNEAQ. The CDR3 spans 17 residues. This entry comes from a study of T-cell memory formation after mild COVID-19. Study overall: TCR clusters showed largely donor specificity. General study results and limits: Within pre-infection memory, some responding clones were found, suggesting cross-reactive memory joined. Whether day 37 second-wave clones are SARS-CoV-2-specific was not confirmed.

The rearrangement uses TRBV7-8 and TRBJ2-5; D possibly corresponds to TRBD1 (6 bases). Material: PBMCs or a T cell subset sorted from them (not recorded which). The sequence was obtained from an adult woman who had mild COVID-19 (a few samples of this study predate the infection). Cell type and time point are not known. The DNA of the CDR3 is TGTGCCAGCAGCTTAGTTGGCAGGGGTTTGGCACAAGAGACCCAGGACTTC. This translates into CASSLVGRGLAQETQDF.